One sample yielded the 16 T cell receptor beta chains listed below, sequenced in a study of blood T cell repertoires in COVID-19. Using immunoSEQ multiplex PCR, the repertoire was profiled, and TCRdb retains in-frame clones only, with some absent. The data contain hundreds of thousands of clones, 70% to 85% of them seen just once; the ten biggest clones take up around 3.2%. The specimen was peripheral blood. The receptors were gathered from a woman older than 75 with acute or convalescent COVID-19.

J is TRBJ2-5 and V is TRBV15; D unresolved. Trimming took off 0 bases at V and 5 bases at J, with 10 bases between the two ends. The CDR3 contains 14 residues. The germline CDR1 and CDR2 sequences are LNHNV and YYDKDF (reference sequence). The CDR3 sequence: CATSRDPAAETQYF. The CDR3, as DNA: TGTGCCACCAGCAGAGATCCGGCGGCGGAGACCCAGTACTTC.

The chain links TRBV5-4 to TRBJ2-7; TRBD1 matches 8 bases. Germline CDR1 and CDR2: SGHNT and YYREEE (reference sequence). V was pared by 0 bases and J by 6 bases, with 8 bases of the junction left unmatched. The CDR3 has 15 amino acids. The CDR3 is CASSLGQGARGEQYF. For the CDR3, the DNA is TGTGCCAGCAGCTTGGGTCAGGGGGCGCGGGGCGAGCAGTACTTC.

This clone has a handful of counts. The chain is built from TRBV10-2 and TRBJ2-7, with 8 bases identical to TRBD1. The CDR3 is 16 amino acids. The germline V gene has CDR1 WSHSY and CDR2 SAAADI. The J segment lost 3 bases and the V segment lost 0 bases, leaving 7 bases of the junction unmatched. In DNA form, the CDR3 reads TGCGCCAGCAGTGAGTCACAGGGGGTTGCCTTCTACGAGCAGTACTTC. Amino acids: CASSESQGVAFYEQYF.

The chain joins TRBV7-2 to TRBJ1-2; TRBD1 matches at 9 bases. The CDR3 runs to 19 residues. From germline, CDR1 is SGHTA and CDR2 FQGNSA. Trimming cost V 0 bases and J 6 bases; bases outside gene matches: 17. CDR3 bases: TGTGCCAGCAGCTTAGCAACCCCGGGACAGGGTTATTTCGTGCATGGCTACACCTTC. Translating it yields CASSLATPGQGYFVHGYTF.

The rearrangement links TRBV23-1 to TRBJ2-3, with TRBD2 matching over 7 bases. TRBV23-1 has ORF status, its function being uncertain. The ends lost 8 bases at V and 2 bases at J; junction bases unmatched: 7. There are 14 residues in the CDR3. The CDR3 nucleotides read TGCGCCAGCGCTCCTAGCGGCGCCACAGATACGCAGTATTTT. Encoded protein: CASAPSGATDTQYF.

The V call is TRBV19, the J call TRBJ2-4, with TRBD2 identical over 11 bases. The CDR3 has 14 residues. Germline values: CDR1 LNHDA, CDR2 SQIVND (reference sequence). V shed 6 bases, J shed 5 bases, and the junction held 3 bases outside the gene matches. The CDR3 here is CASSKLAGENIQYF. The CDR3 DNA reads TGTGCCAGTAGCAAACTAGCGGGAGAAAACATTCAGTACTTC.

This chain joins TRBV19 and TRBJ2-2; 8 bases map to TRBD1. The CDR3 totals 14 residues. Looked up from germline, CDR1 is LNHDA and CDR2 is SQIVND (reference sequence). Trimming took 5 bases from V and 6 from J; bases not matched to a gene: 5. The chain's CDR3 is CASSLTGGPGELFF. CDR3 nucleotide sequence: TGTGCCAGTAGTCTTACAGGGGGGCCCGGGGAGCTGTTTTTT.

This sequence joins TRBV3-1 (or the pseudogene TRBV3-2) and TRBJ2-5, with a tentative D call TRBD2 (5 bases). V lost 6 bases to trimming and J lost 4 bases, with 15 bases between them. The germline V gene has CDR1 LGHDT and CDR2 YNNKEL (reference sequence). This CDR3 spans 14 amino acids. The CDR3 DNA reads TGTGCCAGCAGGAAGTCCTCGGCGGGAGAGACCCAGTACTTC. Protein sequence: CASRKSSAGETQYF.

The chain joins TRBV12-3 or TRBV12-4 to TRBJ1-1; 9 nucleotides match TRBD1. With V trimmed by 6 bases and J by 10 bases, 9 bases remained unmatched. The CDR3 sequence is 13 residues long. The CDR3 here is CASRGTGSLRAFF. CDR3 coding DNA: TGTGCCAGCAGGGGGACAGGGTCCTTGCGAGCTTTCTTT.

This clone turned up a few times. The chain links TRBV10-3 to TRBJ1-2, with 7 bases identical to TRBD1. The V and J ends lost 6 bases and 2 bases, in that order; junction bases with no gene match: 6. The CDR3 extends over 14 amino acids. CDR1 ENHRY and CDR2 SYGVKD come from the germline V gene. CDR3 sequence reads: CAIRGTDVNYGYTF. The CDR3 DNA sequence: TGTGCCATCAGAGGGACAGACGTCAACTATGGCTACACCTTC.

The chain links TRBV6-5 to TRBJ2-3; tentatively, D is TRBD1 (5 bases). Germline V lookup: CDR1 MNHEY, CDR2 SVGAGI. Between the trimmed V and J ends, which lost 6 bases and 0 bases, there was a span of 13 bases. This CDR3 comprises 15 residues. The chain's CDR3 is CASRDTHTSTDTQYF. The CDR3 nucleotides are TGTGCCAGCAGGGACACTCACACTAGCACAGATACGCAGTATTTT.

The chain links TRBV3-1 (or the pseudogene TRBV3-2) to TRBJ2-1; D not certain. Deletions cut 2 bases from V and 9 bases from J, with 14 bases between. There are 14 residues in the CDR3. The V gene's germline CDR1 is LGHDT and CDR2 YNNKEL (reference sequence). The CDR3 loop is CASSQNIGQVEQFF. The CDR3 nucleotides read TGTGCCAGCAGCCAAAATATTGGGCAGGTTGAGCAGTTCTTC.

The chain employs TRBV2 and TRBJ2-5; no reliable D call. Trimming stripped 3 bases from V and 7 bases from J, with 15 bases between. The CDR3 totals 14 residues. Looked up from germline, CDR1 is SNHLY and CDR2 is FYNNEI. The CDR3 coding sequence is TGTGCCAGCAGTGATAGTACGTCCCTCGGGACCCAGTACTTC. Amino acids: CASSDSTSLGTQYF.

In this sample, this clone turned up once. The J gene is TRBJ2-5, the V gene TRBV5-1, with D possibly TRBD2 on 6 matching bases. The CDR3 loop spans 14 amino acids. The germline gives CDR1 SGHRS, CDR2 YFSETQ. V was shortened by 1 base and J by 1 base, with 8 bases between the two germline ends. CDR3 nucleotide sequence: TGCGCCAGCAGCTTGCGGGAGCGCCAAGAGACCCAGTACTTC. It is translated as CASSLRERQETQYF.

V is TRBV5-1 and J is TRBJ2-2; a weak D match, TRBD1 (6 bases). The V and J ends lost 0 bases and 7 bases respectively, with 16 bases between them. The CDR3 has 16 residues. Germline V gene data show CDR1 as SGHRS and CDR2 as YFSETQ. The CDR3 DNA reads TGCGCCAGCAGCTTGGGGGCAGGGGCGTCGCACGGGGAGCTGTTTTTT. It is translated as CASSLGAGASHGELFF.

CDR3 residues: CASTASVGELFF. The DNA for the CDR3 is TGTGCCAGCACCGCTAGTGTCGGGGAGCTGTTTTTT. The chain combines TRBV2 with TRBJ2-2; D is unresolved. There are 12 residues in the CDR3. Trimming took 7 bases from V and 7 from J, leaving 10 bases between them. CDR1 is SNHLY and CDR2 is FYNNEI in the germline V gene. Drawing the rest from reference TRBV2 and TRBJ2-2, the complete variable domain is EPEVTQTPSHQVTQMGQEVILRCVPISNHLYFYWYRQILGQKVEFLVSFYNNEISEKSEIFDDQFSVERPDGSNFTLKIRSTKLEDSAMYFCASTASVGELFFGEGSRLTVL.